This T cell receptor (beta chain) was sequenced in a study of glioma-infiltrating T cells after dendritic cell vaccination. Study conclusions and caveats: Survival was not directly related to TCR clonality in these patients.

CDR3 length: 11 amino acids. Germline V lookup: CDR1 ENHRY, CDR2 SYGVKD. Trimming removed 6 bases from V and 1 base from J, with 3 bases in between. Turning to this clone: What it recognizes is unknown.

Some clones are missing from TCRdb's copy, which holds only in-frame ones; the method was immunoSEQ multiplex PCR. The profile covers 75,000 to 100,000 clones, with 79% appearing a single time and around 6% taken by the ten largest. The sample consisted of blood, taken before dendritic cell vaccination. The chain uses TRBV10-3 and TRBJ1-1; D not certain. This TCR was recovered from a human donor with glioblastoma. Here the CDR3 DNA reads TGTGCCATCAGCCAGAACACTGAAGCTTTCTTT. It specifies CAISQNTEAFF.